The source of this T cell receptor beta chain is a study of T cells in Graves' hyperthyroidism and ophthalmopathy. Study-wide results and caveats: Researchers report that a 13 V-J model separated ophthalmopathy from stable hyperthyroidism.

RNA transcripts provided the source from which TCR beta CDR3 regions were amplified. HTBI primers were the set used in a first-round RT-PCR of the TCR CDR3. TCRdb ran MiXCR on the multiplex PCR reads and lists one entry per CDR3 protein. The sample consists of about 570,000 distinct CDR3 sequences, about 45% of them appearing once. This clonotype was counted many times. Its antigen is currently unknown. CDR1 and CDR2 (germline): MNHNS, SASEGT. V shed 6 bases and J shed 4 bases, with 19 bases lying between them. This CDR3 spans 17 amino acids. Thyroid ultrasound, orbital computed tomography, clinical symptoms, and serum thyroxine and TRAb underpinned diagnoses.

This TCR came from an adult woman with Graves' disease, either hyperthyroidism or ophthalmopathy (not recorded which). The chain couples TRBV6-1 to TRBJ2-6, with D uncertain. The sample was peripheral blood or thyroid tissue (not recorded which). The CDR3 is CASSPARAAIGANVLTF. CDR3 nucleotide sequence: TGTGCCAGCAGCCCAGCCCGGGCCGCAATAGGGGCCAACGTCCTGACTTTC.